This record looks at one TCR beta chain sequence and its context. The CDR3 spans 14 residues. Germline V gene data show CDR1 as SEHNR and CDR2 as FQNEAQ (reference sequence). The ends were cut back, 7 bases at V and 0 bases at J, with 12 bases in the middle. These data belong to a study of OX40 agonist ivuxolimab in advanced cancers. Anyone with autoimmune disease history or systemic immunosuppression was excluded. Measured with immunoSEQ multiplex PCR; TCRdb has only the in-frame clones, and not every one. The sample lists 57,000 or so clones, 80% to 90% occurring once. The rearrangement uses TRBV7-9 and TRBJ1-2; perhaps TRBD1 as D (5 bases). The clonotype was recovered from an adult with an advanced solid tumor such as melanoma, head and neck, liver or kidney cancer. This sample comprised CD4+ or CD8+ T cells sorted from blood, obtained in a trial of the OX40 agonist ivuxolimab. The CDR3 DNA sequence: TGTGCCAGCACCCAAGTGACAGCTAACTATGGCTACACCTTC. This gives the protein CASTQVTANYGYTF.